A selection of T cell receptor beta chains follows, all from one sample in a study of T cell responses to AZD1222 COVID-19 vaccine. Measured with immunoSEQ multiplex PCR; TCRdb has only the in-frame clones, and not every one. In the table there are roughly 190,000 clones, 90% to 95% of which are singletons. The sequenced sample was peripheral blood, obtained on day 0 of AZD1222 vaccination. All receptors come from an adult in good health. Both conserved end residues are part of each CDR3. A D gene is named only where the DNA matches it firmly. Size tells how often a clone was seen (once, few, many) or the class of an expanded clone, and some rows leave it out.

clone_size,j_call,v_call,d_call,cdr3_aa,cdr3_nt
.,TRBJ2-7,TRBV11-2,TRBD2,CASRLRLAAYEQYF,TGTGCCAGCAGATTAAGGCTAGCGGCCTACGAGCAGTACTTC
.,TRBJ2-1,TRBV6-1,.,CASSEAMGGTPYNEQFF,TGTGCCAGCAGTGAGGCTATGGGGGGCACTCCCTACAATGAGCAGTTCTTC
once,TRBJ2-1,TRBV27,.,CASSFFLARNEQFF,TGTGCCAGCAGTTTTTTTCTAGCTCGGAATGAGCAGTTCTTC
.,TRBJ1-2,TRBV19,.,CASRGGRANYGYTF,TGTGCCAGTAGGGGTGGCAGAGCTAACTATGGCTACACCTTC
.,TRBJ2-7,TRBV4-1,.,CASSRAASFTYEQYF,TGCGCCAGCAGTCGCGCAGCTAGTTTTACCTACGAGCAGTACTTC
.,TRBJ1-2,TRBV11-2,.,CASSSIGALYGYTF,TGTGCCAGCAGCTCAATCGGGGCCTTATATGGCTACACCTTC
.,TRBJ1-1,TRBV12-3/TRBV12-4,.,CASSPTGNTEAFF,TGTGCCAGCAGCCCGACAGGGAACACTGAAGCTTTCTTT
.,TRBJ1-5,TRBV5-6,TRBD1,CASSFGTGSVQPQHF,TGTGCCAGCAGCTTCGGGACAGGGTCGGTTCAGCCCCAGCATTTT
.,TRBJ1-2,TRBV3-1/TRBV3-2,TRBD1,CASSLGTAGYGYTF,TGTGCCAGCAGCCTAGGGACAGCTGGCTATGGCTACACCTTC
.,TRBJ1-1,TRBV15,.,CATSRDLLVNTEAFF,TGTGCCACCAGCAGAGATCTTTTGGTTAACACTGAAGCTTTCTTT
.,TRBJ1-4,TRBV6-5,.,CAAVTLNEKLFF,TGTGCCGCCGTGACCCTTAATGAAAAACTGTTTTTT
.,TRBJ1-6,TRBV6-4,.,CASSDSMRLEGGGSYNSPLHF,TGTGCCAGCAGTGACTCGATGCGACTAGAAGGTGGGGGCTCCTATAATTCACCCCTCCACTTT
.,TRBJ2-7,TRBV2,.,CASSTAVAGSSYEQYF,TGTGCCAGCAGCACCGCCGTGGCAGGGAGCTCCTACGAGCAGTACTTC
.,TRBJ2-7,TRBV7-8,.,CASSFVPGGGLYEQYF,TGTGCCAGCAGCTTTGTTCCCGGTGGGGGCCTATACGAGCAGTACTTC
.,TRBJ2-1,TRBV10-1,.,CASSEGTTITGNNEQFF,TGCGCCAGCAGTGAGGGGACAACGATTACCGGGAACAATGAGCAGTTCTTC
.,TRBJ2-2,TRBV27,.,CASSLMANGELFF,TGTGCCAGCAGTTTAATGGCTAACGGGGAGCTGTTTTTT
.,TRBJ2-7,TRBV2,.,CASSAGRYEQYF,TGTGCCAGCAGTGCTGGACGGTACGAGCAGTACTTC
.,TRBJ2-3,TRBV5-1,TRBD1,CASSLGQGARDTQYF,TGCGCCAGCAGCTTGGGACAGGGGGCACGGGATACGCAGTATTTT
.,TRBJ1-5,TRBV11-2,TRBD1,CASSLAGGDQPQHF,TGTGCCAGCAGCTTAGCAGGGGGCGACCAGCCCCAGCATTTT
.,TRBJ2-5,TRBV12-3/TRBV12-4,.,CASSLKETQYF,TGTGCCAGCAGCCTGAAAGAGACCCAGTACTTC
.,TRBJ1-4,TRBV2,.,CASSGQLVNEKLFF,TGTGCCAGCAGTGGACAGTTAGTTAATGAAAAACTGTTTTTT
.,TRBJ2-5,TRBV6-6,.,CASSYGGQQETQYF,TGTGCCAGCAGTTACGGCGGGCAGCAAGAGACCCAGTACTTC
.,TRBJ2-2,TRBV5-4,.,CASSSRQVRTGELFF,TGTGCCAGCAGCTCGAGACAGGTTCGGACCGGGGAGCTGTTTTTT
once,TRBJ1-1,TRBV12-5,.,CASGFRVSEAFF,TGTGCTAGTGGTTTCCGGGTATCTGAAGCTTTCTTT
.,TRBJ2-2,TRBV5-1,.,CASSLDSWGTGELFF,TGCGCCAGCAGCTTGGATTCGTGGGGGACCGGGGAGCTGTTTTTT
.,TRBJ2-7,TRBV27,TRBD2,CASRRLAGGLGSYEQYF,TGTGCCAGCAGACGACTAGCGGGAGGGCTGGGATCCTACGAGCAGTACTTC
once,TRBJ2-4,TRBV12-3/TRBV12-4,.,CASSLIAKNIQYF,TGTGCCAGCAGTTTAATAGCCAAAAACATTCAGTACTTC
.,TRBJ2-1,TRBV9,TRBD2,CASSVGSGRGYNEQFF,TGTGCCAGCAGCGTAGGAAGCGGGAGGGGGTACAATGAGCAGTTCTTC
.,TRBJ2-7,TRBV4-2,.,CASSQSGTYEQYF,TGTGCCAGCAGCCAGAGCGGAACCTACGAGCAGTACTTC
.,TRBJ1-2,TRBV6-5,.,CAAAYAYYGYTF,TGTGCGGCAGCGTACGCTTACTATGGCTACACCTTC
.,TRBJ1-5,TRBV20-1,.,CSASIAPDQPQHF,TGCAGTGCTAGTATTGCCCCCGATCAGCCCCAGCATTTT
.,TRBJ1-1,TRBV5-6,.,CASSSRSSEAFF,TGTGCCAGCAGCTCCCGCAGCAGTGAAGCTTTCTTT
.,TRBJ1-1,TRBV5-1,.,CASSLSTSRDTEAFF,TGCGCCAGCAGCTTAAGTACATCAAGGGACACTGAAGCTTTCTTT
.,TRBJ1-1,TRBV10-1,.,CASSDFQGPNINTEAFF,TGCGCCAGCAGTGACTTCCAGGGGCCCAACATTAACACTGAAGCTTTCTTT
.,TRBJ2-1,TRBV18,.,CASSPPGAHEQFF,TGTGCCAGCTCACCACCAGGCGCGCATGAGCAGTTCTTC
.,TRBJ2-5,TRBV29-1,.,CSGAGQSAQETQYF,TGCAGCGGTGCGGGCCAGTCAGCTCAAGAGACCCAGTACTTC
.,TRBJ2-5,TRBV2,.,CASSDSRPRETQYF,TGTGCCAGCAGTGATTCGAGACCCCGAGAGACCCAGTACTTC
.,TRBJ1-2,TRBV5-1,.,CASSLWRTYGYTF,TGCGCCAGCAGCTTGTGGCGGACCTATGGCTACACCTTC
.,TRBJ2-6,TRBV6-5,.,CASSDSRSGANVLTF,TGTGCCAGCAGCGACTCGAGGTCTGGGGCCAACGTCCTGACTTTC
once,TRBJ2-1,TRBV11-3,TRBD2,CASSPSPAGDNEQFF,TGTGCCAGCAGCCCCTCCCCAGCGGGGGACAATGAGCAGTTCTTC
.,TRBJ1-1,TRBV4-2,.,CASSQAGTNTEAFF,TGTGCCAGCAGCCAAGCAGGGACGAACACTGAAGCTTTCTTT
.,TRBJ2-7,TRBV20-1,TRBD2,CSASPAGGFYEQYF,TGCAGTGCTAGTCCAGCGGGGGGGTTCTACGAGCAGTACTTC
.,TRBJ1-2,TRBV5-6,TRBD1,CASSAPRQGIYGYTF,TGTGCCAGCAGCGCCCCTCGACAGGGGATCTATGGCTACACCTTC
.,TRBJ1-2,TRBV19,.,CASSIVEGSDGYTF,TGTGCCAGTAGTATAGTTGAGGGCTCGGATGGCTACACCTTC
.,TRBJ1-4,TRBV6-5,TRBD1,CASRIGGATNEKLFF,TGTGCCAGCCGTATAGGGGGCGCAACTAATGAAAAACTGTTTTTT
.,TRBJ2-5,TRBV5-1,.,CASSLGTDGETQYF,TGCGCCAGCAGCTTGGGCACCGACGGAGAGACCCAGTACTTC
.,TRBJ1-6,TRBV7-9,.,CASSLARPTANSPLHF,TGTGCCAGCAGCTTAGCGAGACCCACAGCGAATTCACCCCTCCACTTT
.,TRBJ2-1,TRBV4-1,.,CASSQASGDEQFF,TGCGCCAGCAGCCAAGCTTCGGGAGATGAGCAGTTCTTC
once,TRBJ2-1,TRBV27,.,CASSLHLPSHSEQFF,TGTGCCAGCAGTCTTCACCTACCTAGCCACAGTGAGCAGTTCTTC
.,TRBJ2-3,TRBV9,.,CASSVGTVTTDTQYF,TGTGCCAGCAGCGTAGGGACAGTAACCACAGATACGCAGTATTTT
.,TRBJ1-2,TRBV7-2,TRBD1,CASIPGQVYGYTF,TGTGCCAGCATCCCGGGACAGGTCTATGGCTACACCTTC
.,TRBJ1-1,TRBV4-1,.,CASSQEAGPSEAFF,TGCGCCAGCAGCCAAGAGGCAGGTCCTAGCGAAGCTTTCTTT
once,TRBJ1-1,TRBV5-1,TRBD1,CASSWDRRTEAFF,TGCGCCAGCAGCTGGGACAGGAGAACTGAAGCTTTCTTT
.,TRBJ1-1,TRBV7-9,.,CASSLVSVVPEAFF,TGTGCCAGCAGCTTAGTCAGTGTGGTACCTGAAGCTTTCTTT
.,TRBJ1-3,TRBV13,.,CASSLGPTFWGNFTGNTIYF,TGTGCCAGCAGCTTAGGTCCCACCTTTTGGGGTAATTTTACTGGAAACACCATATATTTT
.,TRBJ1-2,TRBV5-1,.,CASTSGRLYGYTF,TGCGCCAGCACATCAGGACGGCTCTATGGCTACACCTTC